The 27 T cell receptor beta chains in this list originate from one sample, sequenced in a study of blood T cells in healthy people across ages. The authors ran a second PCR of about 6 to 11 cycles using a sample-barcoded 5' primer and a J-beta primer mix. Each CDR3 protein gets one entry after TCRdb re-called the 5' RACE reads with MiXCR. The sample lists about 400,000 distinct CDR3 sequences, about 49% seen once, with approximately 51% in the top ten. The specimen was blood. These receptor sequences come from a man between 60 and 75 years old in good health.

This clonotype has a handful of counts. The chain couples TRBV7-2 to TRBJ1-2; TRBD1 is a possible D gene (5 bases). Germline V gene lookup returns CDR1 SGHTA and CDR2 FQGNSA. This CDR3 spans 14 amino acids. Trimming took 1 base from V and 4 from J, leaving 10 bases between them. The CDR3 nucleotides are TGTGCCAGCAGCTTAGTCTGGGACCCCTATGGCTACACCTTC. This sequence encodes CASSLVWDPYGYTF. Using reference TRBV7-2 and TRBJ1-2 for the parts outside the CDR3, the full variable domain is GAGVSQSPSNKVTEKGKDVELRCDPISGHTALYWYRQSLGQGLEFLIYFQGNSAPDKSGLPSDRFSAERTGGSVSTLTIQRTQQEDSAVYLCASSLVWDPYGYTFGSGTRLTVV.

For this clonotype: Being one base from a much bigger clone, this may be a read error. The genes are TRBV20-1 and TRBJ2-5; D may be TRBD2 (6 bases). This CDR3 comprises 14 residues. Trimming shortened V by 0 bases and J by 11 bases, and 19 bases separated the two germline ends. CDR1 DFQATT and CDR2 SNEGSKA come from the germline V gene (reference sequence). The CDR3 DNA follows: TGCAGTGCTAGAGATCGGTACGGGAGTAATGAGCAGTACTTC. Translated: CSARDRYGSNEQYF.

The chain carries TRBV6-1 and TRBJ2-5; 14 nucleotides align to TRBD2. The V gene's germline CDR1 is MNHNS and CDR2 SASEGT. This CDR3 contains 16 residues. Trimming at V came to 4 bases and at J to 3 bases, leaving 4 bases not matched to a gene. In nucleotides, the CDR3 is TGTGCCAGCAGTGCAGGACTAGCGGGGGGTAAAGAGACCCAGTACTTC. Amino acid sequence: CASSAGLAGGKETQYF.

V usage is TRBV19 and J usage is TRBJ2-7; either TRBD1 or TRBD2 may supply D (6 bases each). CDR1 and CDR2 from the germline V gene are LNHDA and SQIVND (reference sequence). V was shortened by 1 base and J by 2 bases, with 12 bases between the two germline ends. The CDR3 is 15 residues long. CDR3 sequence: CASSIGGAGAYEQYF. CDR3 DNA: TGTGCCAGTAGTATAGGGGGGGCAGGAGCCTACGAGCAGTACTTC.

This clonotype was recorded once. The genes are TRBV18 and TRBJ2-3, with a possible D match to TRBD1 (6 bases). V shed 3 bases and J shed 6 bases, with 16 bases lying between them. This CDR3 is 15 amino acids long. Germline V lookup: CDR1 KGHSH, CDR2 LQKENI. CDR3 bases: TGTGCCAGCTCACCGGGGACACTAAAGTGGGATACGCAGTATTTT. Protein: CASSPGTLKWDTQYF.

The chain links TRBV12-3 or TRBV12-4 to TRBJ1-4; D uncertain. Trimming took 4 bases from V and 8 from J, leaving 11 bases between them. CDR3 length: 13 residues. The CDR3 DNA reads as TGTGCCAGCAGTTGGACTATAGCCGAAAAACTGTTTTTT. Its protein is CASSWTIAEKLFF.

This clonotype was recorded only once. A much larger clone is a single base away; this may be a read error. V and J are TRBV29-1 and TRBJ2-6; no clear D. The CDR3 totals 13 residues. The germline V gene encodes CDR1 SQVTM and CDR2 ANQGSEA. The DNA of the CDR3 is TGCAGCGTGGCCCCCTCTGAGGCCAACGTCCTGACTTTC. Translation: CSVAPSEANVLTF.

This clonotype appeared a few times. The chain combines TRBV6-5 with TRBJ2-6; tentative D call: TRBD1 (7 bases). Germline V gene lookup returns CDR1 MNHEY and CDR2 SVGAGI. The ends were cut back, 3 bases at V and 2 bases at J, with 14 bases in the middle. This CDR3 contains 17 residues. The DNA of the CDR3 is TGTGCCAGCAGTTATAACAGGGGAGGCGCTGGGGCCAACGTCCTGACTTTC. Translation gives CASSYNRGGAGANVLTF.

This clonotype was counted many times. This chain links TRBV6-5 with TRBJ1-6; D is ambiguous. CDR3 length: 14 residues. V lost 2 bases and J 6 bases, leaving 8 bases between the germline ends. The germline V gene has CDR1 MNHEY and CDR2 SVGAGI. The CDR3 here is CASSYEPPNSPLHF. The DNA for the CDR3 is TGTGCCAGCAGTTACGAACCGCCTAATTCACCCCTCCACTTT.

For the CDR3, the DNA is TGTGCCAGCAGCCAAGAACGAGCGGTACTCTCCTACAATGAGCAGTTCTTC. Protein: CASSQERAVLSYNEQFF. The chain recombines TRBV14 with TRBJ2-1; D possibly corresponds to TRBD2 (5 bases). Trimming pared 0 bases from V and 0 bases from J, leaving 12 bases between. CDR3 length equals 17 residues. Germline V gene lookup returns CDR1 SGHDN and CDR2 FVKESK.

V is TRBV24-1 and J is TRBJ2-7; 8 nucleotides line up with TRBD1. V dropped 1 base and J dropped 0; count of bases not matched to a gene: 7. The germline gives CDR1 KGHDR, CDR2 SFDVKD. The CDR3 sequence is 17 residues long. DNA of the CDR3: TGTGCCACCAGTGATTTTGGGACAGGACCGAGCTCCTACGAGCAGTACTTC. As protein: CATSDFGTGPSSYEQYF.

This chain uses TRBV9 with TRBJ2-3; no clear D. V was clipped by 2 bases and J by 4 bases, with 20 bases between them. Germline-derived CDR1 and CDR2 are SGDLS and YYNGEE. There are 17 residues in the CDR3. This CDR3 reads CASSVSPANGPPDTQYF. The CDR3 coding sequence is TGTGCCAGCAGCGTGTCCCCAGCGAACGGACCCCCAGATACGCAGTATTTT. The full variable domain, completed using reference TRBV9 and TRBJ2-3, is DSGVTQTPKHLITATGQRVTLRCSPRSGDLSVYWYQQSLDQGLQFLIQYYNGEERAKGNILERFSAQQFPDLHSELNLSSLELGDSALYFCASSVSPANGPPDTQYFGPGTRLTVL.

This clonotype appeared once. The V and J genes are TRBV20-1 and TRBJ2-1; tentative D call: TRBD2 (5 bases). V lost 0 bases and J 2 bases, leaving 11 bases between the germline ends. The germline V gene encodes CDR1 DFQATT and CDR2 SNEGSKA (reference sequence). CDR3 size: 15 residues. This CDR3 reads CSAREGNGAYNEQFF. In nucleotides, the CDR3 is TGCAGTGCTAGAGAAGGCAACGGGGCCTACAATGAGCAGTTCTTC.

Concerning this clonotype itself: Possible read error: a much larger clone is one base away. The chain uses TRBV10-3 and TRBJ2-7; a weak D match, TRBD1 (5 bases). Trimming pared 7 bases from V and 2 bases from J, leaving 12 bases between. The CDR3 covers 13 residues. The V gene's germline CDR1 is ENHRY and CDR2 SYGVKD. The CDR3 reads CAIKASRAYEQYF. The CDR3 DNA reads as TGTGCCATCAAAGCAAGCAGGGCCTACGAGCAGTACTTC.

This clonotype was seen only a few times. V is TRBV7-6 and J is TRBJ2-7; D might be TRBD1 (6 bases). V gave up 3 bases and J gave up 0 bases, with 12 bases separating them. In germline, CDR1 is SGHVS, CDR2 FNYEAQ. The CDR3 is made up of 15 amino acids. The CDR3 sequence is CASSFGADSSYEQYF. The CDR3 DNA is TGTGCCAGCAGCTTCGGCGCGGACAGCTCCTACGAGCAGTACTTC.

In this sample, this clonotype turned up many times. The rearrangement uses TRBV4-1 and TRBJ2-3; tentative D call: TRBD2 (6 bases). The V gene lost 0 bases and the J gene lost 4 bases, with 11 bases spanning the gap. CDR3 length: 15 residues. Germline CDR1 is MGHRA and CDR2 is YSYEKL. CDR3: CASSQDRGSADTQYF. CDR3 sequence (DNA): TGCGCCAGCAGCCAAGATCGGGGGAGCGCAGATACGCAGTATTTT.

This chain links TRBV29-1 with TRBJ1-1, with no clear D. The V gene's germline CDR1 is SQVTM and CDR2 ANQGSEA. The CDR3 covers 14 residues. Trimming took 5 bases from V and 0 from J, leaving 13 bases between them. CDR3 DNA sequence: TGCAGCGTTATTCCGACAACCCTGAACACTGAAGCTTTCTTT. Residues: CSVIPTTLNTEAFF. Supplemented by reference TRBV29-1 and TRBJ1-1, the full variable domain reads SAVISQKPSRDICQRGTSLTIQCQVDSQVTMMFWYRQQPGQSLTLIATANQGSEATYESGFVIDKFPISRPNLTFSTLTVSNMSPEDSSIYLCSVIPTTLNTEAFFGQGTRLTVV.

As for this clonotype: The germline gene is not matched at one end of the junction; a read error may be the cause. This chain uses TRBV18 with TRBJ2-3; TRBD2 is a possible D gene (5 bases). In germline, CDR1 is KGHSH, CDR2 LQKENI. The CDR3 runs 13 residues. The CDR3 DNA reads TGTGCCAGCCCACCACGGGGATGGGATACGCAGTATTTT. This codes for CASPPRGWDTQYF. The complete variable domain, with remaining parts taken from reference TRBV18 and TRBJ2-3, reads NAGVMQNPRHLVRRRGQEARLRCSPMKGHSHVYWYRQLPEEGLKFMVYLQKENIIDESGMPKERFSAEFPKEGPSILRIQQVVRGDSAAYFCASPPRGWDTQYFGPGTRLTVL.

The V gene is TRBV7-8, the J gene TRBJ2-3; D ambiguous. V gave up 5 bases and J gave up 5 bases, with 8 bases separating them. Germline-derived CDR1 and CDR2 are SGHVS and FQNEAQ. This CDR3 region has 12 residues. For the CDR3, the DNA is TGTGCCAGCAGCCCCGTCCTAGATACGCAGTATTTT. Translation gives CASSPVLDTQYF. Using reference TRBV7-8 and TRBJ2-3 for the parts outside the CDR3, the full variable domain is GAGVSQSPRYKVAKRGQDVALRCDPISGHVSLFWYQQALGQGPEFLTYFQNEAQLDKSGLPSDRFFAERPEGSVSTLKIQRTQQEDSAVYLCASSPVLDTQYFGPGTRLTVL.

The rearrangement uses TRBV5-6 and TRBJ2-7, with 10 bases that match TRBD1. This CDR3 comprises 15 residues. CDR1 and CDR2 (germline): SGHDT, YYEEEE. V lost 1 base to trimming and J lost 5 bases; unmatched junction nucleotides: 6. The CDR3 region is CASSLTRDRGDEQYF. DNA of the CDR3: TGTGCCAGCAGCTTGACACGGGACAGGGGCGACGAGCAGTACTTC.

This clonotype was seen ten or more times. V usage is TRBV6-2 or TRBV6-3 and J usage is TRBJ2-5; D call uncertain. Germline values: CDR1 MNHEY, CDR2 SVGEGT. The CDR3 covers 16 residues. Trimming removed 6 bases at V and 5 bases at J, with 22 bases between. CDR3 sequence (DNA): TGTGCCAGCAGCTCCCCCCTAGTGGGTTCGATGGAGACCCAGTACTTC. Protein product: CASSSPLVGSMETQYF.

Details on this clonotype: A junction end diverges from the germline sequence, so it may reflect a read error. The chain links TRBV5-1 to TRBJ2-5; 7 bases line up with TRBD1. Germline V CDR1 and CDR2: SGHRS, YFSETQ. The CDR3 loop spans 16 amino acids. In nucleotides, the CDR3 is TGCGCCAGCAGCAGAAGACAGGGTCGGGGTGCAGAGACCCAGCACTTC. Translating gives CASSRRQGRGAETQHF.

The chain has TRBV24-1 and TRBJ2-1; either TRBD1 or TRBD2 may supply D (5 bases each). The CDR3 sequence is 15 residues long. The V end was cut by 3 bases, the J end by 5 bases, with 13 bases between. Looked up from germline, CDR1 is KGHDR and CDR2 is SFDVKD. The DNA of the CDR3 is TGTGCCACCAGTGATCCCGGGACCATCGACAATGAGCAGTTCTTC. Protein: CATSDPGTIDNEQFF.

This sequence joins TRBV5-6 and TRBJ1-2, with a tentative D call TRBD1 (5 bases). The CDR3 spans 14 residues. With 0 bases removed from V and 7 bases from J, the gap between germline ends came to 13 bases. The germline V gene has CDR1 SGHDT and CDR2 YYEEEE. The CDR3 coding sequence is TGTGCCAGCAGCTTGGGACGCGGGGCTAGTGGCTACACCTTC. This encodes CASSLGRGASGYTF.

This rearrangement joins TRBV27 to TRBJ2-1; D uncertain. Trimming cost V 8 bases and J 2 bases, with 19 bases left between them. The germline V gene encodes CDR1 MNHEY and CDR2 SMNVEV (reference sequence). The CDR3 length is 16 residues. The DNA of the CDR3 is TGTGCCAGCCGTTCCGGGCGGACGGACCCCTACAATGAGCAGTTCTTC. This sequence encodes CASRSGRTDPYNEQFF.

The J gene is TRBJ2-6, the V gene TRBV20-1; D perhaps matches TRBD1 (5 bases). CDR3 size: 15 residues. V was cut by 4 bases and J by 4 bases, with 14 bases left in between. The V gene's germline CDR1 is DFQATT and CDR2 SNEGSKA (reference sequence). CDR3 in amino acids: CSAIKTAAGANVLTF. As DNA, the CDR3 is TGCAGTGCTATAAAGACAGCCGCCGGGGCCAACGTCCTGACTTTC.

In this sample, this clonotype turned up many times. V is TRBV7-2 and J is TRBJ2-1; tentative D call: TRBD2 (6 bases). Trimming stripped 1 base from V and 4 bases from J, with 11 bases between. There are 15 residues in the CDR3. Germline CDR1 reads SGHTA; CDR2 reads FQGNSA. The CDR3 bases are TGTGCCAGCAGCTTAGGGCGGGCGGGATACAATGAGCAGTTCTTC. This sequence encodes CASSLGRAGYNEQFF.